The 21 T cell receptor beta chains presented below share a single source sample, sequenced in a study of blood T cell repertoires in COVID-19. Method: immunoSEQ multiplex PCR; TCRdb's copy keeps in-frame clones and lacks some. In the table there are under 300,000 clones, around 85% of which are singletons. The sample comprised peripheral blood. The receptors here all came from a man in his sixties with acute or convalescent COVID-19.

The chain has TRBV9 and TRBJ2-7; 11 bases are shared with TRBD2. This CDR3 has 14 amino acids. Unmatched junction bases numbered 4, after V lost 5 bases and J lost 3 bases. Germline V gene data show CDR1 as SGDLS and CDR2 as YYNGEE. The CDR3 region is CASSRTSGYYEQYF. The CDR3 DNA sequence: TGTGCCAGCAGTAGGACTAGCGGGTACTACGAGCAGTACTTC.

CDR3 loop: CASTHRLAGVGEQFF. The CDR3 region has the DNA TGTGCCAGCACACACCGACTAGCGGGAGTCGGTGAGCAGTTCTTC. The chain joins TRBV27 to TRBJ2-1, with 12 bases identical to TRBD2. Germline V gene lookup returns CDR1 MNHEY and CDR2 SMNVEV (reference sequence). J lost 9 bases, V lost 7 bases, and 10 bases had no gene match. The CDR3 contains 15 residues.

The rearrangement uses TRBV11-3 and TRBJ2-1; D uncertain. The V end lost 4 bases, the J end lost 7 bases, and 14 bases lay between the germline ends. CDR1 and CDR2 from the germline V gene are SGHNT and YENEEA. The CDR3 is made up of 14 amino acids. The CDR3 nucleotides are TGTGCCAGCAGCTATACAACCCTTTGGAATGAGCAGTTCTTC. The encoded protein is CASSYTTLWNEQFF.

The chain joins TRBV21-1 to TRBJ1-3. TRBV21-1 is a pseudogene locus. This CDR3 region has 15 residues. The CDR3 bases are TGTGCCAGCAGTAAGAGAGGCAGCTCTGGAAACACCATATATTTT. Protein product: CASSKRGSSGNTIYF.

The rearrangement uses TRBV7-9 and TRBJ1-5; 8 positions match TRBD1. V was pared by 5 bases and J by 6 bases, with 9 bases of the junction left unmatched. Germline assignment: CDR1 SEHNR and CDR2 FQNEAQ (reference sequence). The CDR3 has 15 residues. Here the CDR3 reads CASSQGTGGSQPQHF. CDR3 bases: TGTGCCAGCAGCCAAGGGACAGGAGGAAGTCAGCCCCAGCATTTT.

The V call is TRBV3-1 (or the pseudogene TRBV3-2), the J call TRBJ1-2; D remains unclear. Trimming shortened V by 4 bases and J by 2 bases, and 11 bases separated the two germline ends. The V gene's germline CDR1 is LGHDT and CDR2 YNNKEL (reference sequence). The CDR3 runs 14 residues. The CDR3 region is CASSRSAENYGYTF. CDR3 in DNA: TGTGCCAGCAGCCGGAGTGCGGAAAACTATGGCTACACCTTC.

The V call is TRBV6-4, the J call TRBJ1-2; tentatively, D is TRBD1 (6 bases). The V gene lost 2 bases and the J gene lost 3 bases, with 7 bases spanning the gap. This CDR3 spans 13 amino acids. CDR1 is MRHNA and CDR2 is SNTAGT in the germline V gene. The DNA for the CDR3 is TGTGCCAGCAGTGACGGGACACACTATGGCTACACCTTC. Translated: CASSDGTHYGYTF.

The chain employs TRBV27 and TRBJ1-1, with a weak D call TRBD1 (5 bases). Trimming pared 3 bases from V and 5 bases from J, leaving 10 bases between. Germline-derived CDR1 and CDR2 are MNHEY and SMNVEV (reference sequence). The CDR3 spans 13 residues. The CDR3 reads CASSFRRGTEAFF. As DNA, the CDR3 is TGTGCCAGCAGTTTTCGGCGGGGGACTGAAGCTTTCTTT.

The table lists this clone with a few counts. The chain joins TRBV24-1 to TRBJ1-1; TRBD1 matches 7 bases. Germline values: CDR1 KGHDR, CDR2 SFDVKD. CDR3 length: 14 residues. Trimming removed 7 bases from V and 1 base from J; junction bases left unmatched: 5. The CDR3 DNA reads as TGTGCCACCAGGGGACAGACCCCGAACACTGAAGCTTTCTTT. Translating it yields CATRGQTPNTEAFF.

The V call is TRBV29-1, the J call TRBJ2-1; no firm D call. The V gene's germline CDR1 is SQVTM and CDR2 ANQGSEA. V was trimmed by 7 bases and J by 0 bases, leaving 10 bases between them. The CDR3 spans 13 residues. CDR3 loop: CSADRSSYNEQFF. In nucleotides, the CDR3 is TGCAGCGCCGATAGGAGCTCCTACAATGAGCAGTTCTTC.

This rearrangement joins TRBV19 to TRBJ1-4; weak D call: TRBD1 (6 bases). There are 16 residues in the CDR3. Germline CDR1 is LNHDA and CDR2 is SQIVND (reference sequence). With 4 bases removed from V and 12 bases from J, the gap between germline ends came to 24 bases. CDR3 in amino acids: CASSTYTGTRQQELFF. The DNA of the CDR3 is TGTGCCAGTAGTACCTATACCGGGACACGGCAGCAGGAACTGTTTTTT.

The CDR3 bases are TGTGCCAGCAGCCCTCGAGGCGTACACGAGCAGTACTTC. This translates into CASSPRGVHEQYF. V gene TRBV9 combines with J gene TRBJ2-7; D is uncertain. V was clipped by 4 bases and J by 5 bases, with 13 bases between them. Germline V CDR1 and CDR2: SGDLS, YYNGEE. The CDR3 is made up of 13 amino acids.

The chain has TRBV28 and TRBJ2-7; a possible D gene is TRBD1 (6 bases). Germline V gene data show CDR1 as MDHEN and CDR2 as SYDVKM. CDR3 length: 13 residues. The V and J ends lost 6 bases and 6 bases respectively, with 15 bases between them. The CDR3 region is CASRNRVGSEQYF. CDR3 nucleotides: TGTGCCAGCAGAAACAGGGTAGGGTCCGAGCAGTACTTC. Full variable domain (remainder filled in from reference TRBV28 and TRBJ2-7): DVKVTQSSRYLVKRTGEKVFLECVQDMDHENMFWYRQDPGLGLRLIYFSYDVKMKEKGDIPEGYSVSREKKERFSLILESASTNQTSMYLCASRNRVGSEQYFGPGTRLTVT.

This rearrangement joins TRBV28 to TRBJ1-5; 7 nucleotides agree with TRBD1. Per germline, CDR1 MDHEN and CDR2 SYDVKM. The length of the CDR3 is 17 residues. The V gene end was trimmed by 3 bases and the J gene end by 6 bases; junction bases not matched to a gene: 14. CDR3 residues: CASSFHLRGRFGQPQHF. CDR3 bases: TGTGCCAGCAGTTTTCACCTGAGGGGGCGATTTGGTCAGCCCCAGCATTTT.

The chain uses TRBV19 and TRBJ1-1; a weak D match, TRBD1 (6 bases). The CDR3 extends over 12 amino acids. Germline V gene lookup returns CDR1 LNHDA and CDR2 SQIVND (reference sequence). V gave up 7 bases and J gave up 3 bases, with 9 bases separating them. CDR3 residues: CASTEGDTEAFF. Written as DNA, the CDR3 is TGTGCCAGTACTGAGGGGGACACTGAAGCTTTCTTT.

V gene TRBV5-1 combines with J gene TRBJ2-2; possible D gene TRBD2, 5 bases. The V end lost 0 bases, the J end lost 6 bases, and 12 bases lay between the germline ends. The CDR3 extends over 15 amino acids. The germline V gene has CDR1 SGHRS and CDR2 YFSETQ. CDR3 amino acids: CASSLEAVAAGELFF. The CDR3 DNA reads TGCGCCAGCAGCTTGGAAGCGGTGGCGGCCGGGGAGCTGTTTTTT.

CDR3 sequence: CASSQGDNYGYTF. The CDR3 DNA reads TGTGCCAGCAGTCAGGGTGATAACTATGGCTACACCTTC. The J gene is TRBJ1-2, the V gene TRBV2; D perhaps matches TRBD1 (5 bases). Germline CDR1 SNHLY, CDR2 FYNNEI. This CDR3 is 13 amino acids long. Trimming removed 5 bases at V and 1 base at J, with 8 bases between.

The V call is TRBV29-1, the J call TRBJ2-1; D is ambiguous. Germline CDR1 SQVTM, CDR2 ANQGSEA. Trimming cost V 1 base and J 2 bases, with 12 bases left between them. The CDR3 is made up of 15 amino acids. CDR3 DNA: TGCAGCGTTGAAGGGCTAGTCGACGCCTACAATGAGCAGTTCTTC. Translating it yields CSVEGLVDAYNEQFF.

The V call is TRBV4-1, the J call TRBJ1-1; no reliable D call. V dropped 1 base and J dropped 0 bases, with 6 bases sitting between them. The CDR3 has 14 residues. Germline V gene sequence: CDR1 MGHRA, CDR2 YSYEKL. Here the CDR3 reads CASSQVGMNTEAFF. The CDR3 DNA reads TGCGCCAGCAGCCAAGTCGGGATGAACACTGAAGCTTTCTTT.

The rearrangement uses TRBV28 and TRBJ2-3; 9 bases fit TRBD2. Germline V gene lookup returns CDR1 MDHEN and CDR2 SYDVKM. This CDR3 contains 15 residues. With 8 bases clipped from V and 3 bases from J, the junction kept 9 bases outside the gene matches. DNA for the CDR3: TGTGCCAGCCCGCCGAGCGGGAGGAGGACAGATACGCAGTATTTT. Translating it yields CASPPSGRRTDTQYF.

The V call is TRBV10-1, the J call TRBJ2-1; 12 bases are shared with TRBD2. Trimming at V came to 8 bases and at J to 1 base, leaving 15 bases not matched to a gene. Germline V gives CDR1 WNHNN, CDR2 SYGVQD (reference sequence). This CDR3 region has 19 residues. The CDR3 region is CASPPSGTSGHSSYNEQFF. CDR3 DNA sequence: TGCGCCAGCCCGCCCTCCGGGACTAGCGGGCACTCATCCTACAATGAGCAGTTCTTC.